This T cell receptor (beta chain) was sequenced during a study of blood T cell repertoires in COVID-19 (dated by TCRdb to 2020 to 2022). Describing the broader study: Samples from collaborators originated in the United States, Italy and Spain and spanned both the acute and convalescent phases of COVID-19. Where available, HLA class I and class II types were taken from metadata supplied by the sample provider and were not determined by assay-based typing. A freely available public database, intended as a resource for researchers studying the immune response to SARS-CoV-2, is where the repertoires were released. Deeply sampled blood TCRbeta repertoires from subjects exposed to, actively infected with, or recovered from COVID-19 were included in the dataset. The material from the prospective study consisted of cDNA or gDNA derived from T cells, B-cell-depleted T cells, or PBMCs. The sample metadata nearly always contained a de-identified subject ID, COVID-19 status, age in years and sex. The samples were drawn from the first 160 participants of the ongoing ImmuneRACE study and from 950 to 1,500 subjects provided by 6 global collaborators.

Samples from volunteer blood donors who had recovered from COVID-19 were contributed by a second Seattle source. Whole blood was collected in K2EDTA tubes by collaborating institutions according to the institutions' own protocols. Collaborator samples were shipped for TCRbeta analysis as frozen whole blood, isolated PBMCs, or DNA extracted from either sample type. About this clone: The target of this receptor is not known. Base qualities are not recorded, but no much larger clone differs from it by a single base.

Sequences SGHNT (CDR1) and YYREEE (CDR2) are obtained from the germline V gene (reference sequence). The CDR3 runs 14 amino acids, cysteine and phenylalanine included. Here the CDR3 DNA is all that survives: 42 bases in frame from base 1. V is cut by 4 bases and J by 3 bases, and the space between the germline ends is 13 bases. The full study reports these points: The amount of clinical and demographic metadata varied by source and participant and was provided uncurated.

TCRbeta CDR3 regions were amplified from genomic DNA using the immunoSEQ Assay, a bias-controlled multiplex PCR. Under the source paper's analysis protocol: The number of nucleated cells in each sample was estimated from the amplification of reference gene primers within the assay. Sequence reads were collapsed and filtered to measure the absolute abundance of every unique TCRbeta CDR3 rearrangement. For each sample, productive Simpson clonality was calculated as the square root of Simpson's diversity index across productive rearrangements. Entries here come from immuneACCESS through TCRdb and include only in-frame sequences with V and J called. Some clones fail to appear in such tables; in the studies checked, an unresolved V gene covers under half of the shortfall, and the cause of the remainder is unknown. V and J calls and clone size are those listed in that table; D and trimming were worked out from the DNA. The sample has under 300,000 clones on record, about 85% of them singletons. The top ten clonotypes cover 1.5% to 2% of the sample.

This receptor was taken from a man aged 30 to 39 who had recovered from COVID-19. The sequenced material came from peripheral blood. The rearrangement joined TRBV5-4 to TRBJ1-1; TRBD1 is a possible D gene, resting on 5 matching bases. The nucleotide sequence is TGTGCCAGCAGCCCAGGGTGGGGGGACACTGAAGCTTTCTTT. Its coded protein is CASSPGWGDTEAFF.